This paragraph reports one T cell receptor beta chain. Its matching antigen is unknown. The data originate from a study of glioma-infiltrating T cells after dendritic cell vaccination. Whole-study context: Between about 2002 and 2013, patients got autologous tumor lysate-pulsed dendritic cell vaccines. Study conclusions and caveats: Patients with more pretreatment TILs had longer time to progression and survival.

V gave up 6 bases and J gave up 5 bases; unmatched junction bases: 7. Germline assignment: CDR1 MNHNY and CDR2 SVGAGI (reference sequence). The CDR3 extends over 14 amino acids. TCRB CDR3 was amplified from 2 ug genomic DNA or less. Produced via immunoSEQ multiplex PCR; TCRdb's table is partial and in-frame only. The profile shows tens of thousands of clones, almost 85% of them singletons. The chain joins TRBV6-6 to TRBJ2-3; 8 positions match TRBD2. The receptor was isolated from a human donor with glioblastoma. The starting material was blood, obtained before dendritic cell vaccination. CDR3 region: CASRRGAGEDTQYF. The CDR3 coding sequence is TGTGCCAGCAGGCGGGGGGCCGGTGAAGATACGCAGTATTTT.